This is a list of T cell receptor beta chains from one sample in a study of chemoradiotherapy in HPV16-positive cancers. Only in-frame clones appear in the TCRdb table, and some are missing; sequencing was by immunoSEQ multiplex PCR. The sample records under 70,000 clones, about nine tenths being singletons. The sequenced sample was blood, obtained from a patient who underwent chemoradiotherapy. The origin of the receptors is a human donor with HPV-associated anogenital cancer. CDR3s include the opening cysteine and the closing phenylalanine or tryptophan. A D gene is named only where the DNA matches it firmly. Expanded clones are given a class, and other clones once, few, many or no size at all.

clone_size	v_call	j_call	d_call	cdr3_aa	cdr3_nt
-	TRBV5-1	TRBJ2-2	-	CASSSHGTANTGELFF	TGCGCCAGCAGCTCCCACGGGACGGCGAACACCGGGGAGCTGTTTTTT
-	TRBV30	TRBJ2-7	-	CAWSVSVYEQYF	TGTGCCTGGAGTGTCTCAGTCTACGAGCAGTACTTC
few	TRBV11-3	TRBJ2-6	TRBD1	CASSSGTGSSGANVLTF	TGTGCCAGCAGCTCTGGGACAGGGAGCTCTGGGGCCAACGTCCTGACTTTC
-	TRBV5-4	TRBJ2-7	-	CASSFRQNSYEQYF	TGTGCCAGCAGCTTCAGGCAGAATTCCTACGAGCAGTACTTC
-	TRBV4-1	TRBJ2-2	TRBD1	CASSHLRGGDTGELFF	TGCGCCAGCAGCCACCTGCGAGGGGGCGACACCGGGGAGCTGTTTTTT
-	TRBV9	TRBJ2-2	-	CASSVKNTGELFF	TGTGCCAGCAGCGTAAAGAACACCGGGGAGCTGTTTTTT
once	TRBV4-1	TRBJ2-1	TRBD2	CASTPPSGGANEQFF	TGCGCCAGCACCCCACCTAGCGGGGGGGCTAATGAGCAGTTCTTC
-	TRBV5-6	TRBJ2-7	-	CASSFRRGRYEQYF	TGTGCCAGCAGCTTCAGGAGGGGAAGGTACGAGCAGTACTTC
-	TRBV5-1	TRBJ2-5	-	CASSWSRDGREIGQYF	TGCGCCAGCAGCTGGAGCCGGGACGGCCGAGAGATTGGCCAGTACTTC
once	TRBV5-4	TRBJ2-1	TRBD2	CASSSQTSERLNEQFF	TGTGCCAGCAGCTCACAGACTAGCGAGAGGCTCAATGAGCAGTTCTTC
-	TRBV5-1	TRBJ1-3	-	CASSFSGDGNTIYF	TGCGCCAGCAGCTTCTCAGGGGATGGAAACACCATATATTTT
-	TRBV5-1	TRBJ2-2	-	CASSAGPGVTGELFF	TGCGCCAGTTCCGCAGGGCCGGGGGTAACCGGGGAGCTGTTTTTT
-	TRBV5-1	TRBJ2-7	TRBD1	CASVRDRDSYEQYF	TGCGCCAGCGTACGGGACAGAGACTCCTACGAGCAGTACTTC
-	TRBV9	TRBJ1-3	TRBD1	CASSVVTGGNTIYF	TGTGCCAGCAGCGTAGTGACAGGGGGAAACACCATATATTTT
-	TRBV19	TRBJ2-1	-	CASSPRGSYNEQFF	TGTGCCTCAAGCCCCAGGGGATCCTACAATGAGCAGTTCTTC
-	TRBV10-3	TRBJ1-1	-	CAISDKREAFF	TGTGCCATCAGTGACAAACGCGAAGCTTTCTTT
-	TRBV9	TRBJ2-2	TRBD1	CASSVILGQGAPGELFF	TGTGCCAGCAGCGTAATTCTAGGGCAGGGGGCACCCGGGGAGCTGTTTTTT
once	TRBV4-1	TRBJ2-7	TRBD1	CASSQGDRAYEQYF	TGCGCCAGCAGCCAGGGGGACAGGGCCTACGAGCAGTACTTC